This TCR beta chain was captured by sequencing in a study of a mutant IDH1 vaccine in newly diagnosed glioma. Study summary: Radiotherapy, temozolomide, or both had been given previously, and both were given to most. Findings of the study overall: Overall, around 94% of patients had vaccine-induced immune responses. Pseudoprogression apparently lacked any relation to changes in top peripheral T cell clonotypes.

In the case of this clone: The antigen is not known.

Germline V gene data show CDR1 as MGHDK and CDR2 as SYGVNS. This CDR3 is 13 amino acids long. V was shortened by 1 base and J by 5 bases, with 8 bases between the two germline ends. Assay used: immunoSEQ multiplex PCR; TCRdb lists only in-frame clones, some missing. This repertoire shows 70,000 to 95,000 clones, about four fifths found once; its top ten account for roughly 5.3%. Time point of the sample: baseline, week 1 (first vaccination visit). Treatment: pre-vaccination baseline after standard-of-care therapy. This receptor was obtained from a man aged 40-55 years with glioma. Some clones in this sample may be carry-over from other donors' samples. The source was PBMCs, collected from a glioma patient treated with radiotherapy, temozolomide or both. V usage is TRBV25-1 and J usage is TRBJ1-1; D may be TRBD1 (5 bases). This CDR3 is CASSESWGTEAFF. The CDR3 DNA reads as TGTGCCAGCAGTGAATCGTGGGGGACTGAAGCTTTCTTT.